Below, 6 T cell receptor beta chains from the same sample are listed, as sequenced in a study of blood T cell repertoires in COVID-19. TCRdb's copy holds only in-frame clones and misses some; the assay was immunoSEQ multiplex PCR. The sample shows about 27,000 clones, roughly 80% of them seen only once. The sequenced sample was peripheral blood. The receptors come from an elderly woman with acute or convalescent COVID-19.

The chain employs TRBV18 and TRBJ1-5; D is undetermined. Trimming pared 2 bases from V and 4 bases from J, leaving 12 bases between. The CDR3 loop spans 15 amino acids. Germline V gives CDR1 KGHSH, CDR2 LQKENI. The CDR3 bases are TGTGCCAGCTCACCATTCTCACAGCCAAATCAGCCCCAGCATTTT. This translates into CASSPFSQPNQPQHF.

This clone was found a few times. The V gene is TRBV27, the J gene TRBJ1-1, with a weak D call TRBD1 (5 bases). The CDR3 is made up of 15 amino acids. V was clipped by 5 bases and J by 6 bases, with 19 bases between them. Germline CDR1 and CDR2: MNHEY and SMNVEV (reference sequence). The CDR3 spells CASSPAPRGSAEAFF. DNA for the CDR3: TGTGCCAGCAGTCCTGCCCCTAGGGGAAGCGCTGAAGCTTTCTTT.

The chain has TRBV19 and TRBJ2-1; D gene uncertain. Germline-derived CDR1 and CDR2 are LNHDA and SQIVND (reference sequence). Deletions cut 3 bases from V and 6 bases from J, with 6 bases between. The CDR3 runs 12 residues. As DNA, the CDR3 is TGTGCCAGTAGTATTGCCGGCAATGAGCAGTTCTTC. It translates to CASSIAGNEQFF.

CDR3 DNA: TGTGCCAGCAGCGGGGGGACAGGGAGAAACACTGAAGCTTTCTTT. Translation gives CASSGGTGRNTEAFF. The V gene is TRBV5-5, the J gene TRBJ1-1, with 9 nucleotides matching TRBD1. CDR3 length equals 15 residues. The junction had 6 bases not matched to a gene; V was cut back by 4 bases and J by 2 bases. Germline V gene sequence: CDR1 SGHKS, CDR2 YYEKEE (reference sequence). The whole variable domain, remainder taken from reference TRBV5-5 and TRBJ1-1, is DAGVTQSPTHLIKTRGQQVTLRCSPISGHKSVSWYQQVLGQGPQFIFQYYEKEERGRGNFPDRFSARQFPNYSSELNVNALLLGDSALYLCASSGGTGRNTEAFFGQGTRLTVV.

The CDR3 DNA reads as TGTGCCAGCAGCCGAGGGATGGTCTCCTACGAGCAGTACTTC. Its protein is CASSRGMVSYEQYF. V is TRBV3-1 (or the pseudogene TRBV3-2) and J is TRBJ2-7; TRBD2 might be the D (5 bases). This CDR3 is built from 14 residues. CDR1 is LGHDT and CDR2 is YNNKEL in the germline V gene (reference sequence). V was trimmed by 4 bases and J by 0 bases, leaving 10 bases between them.

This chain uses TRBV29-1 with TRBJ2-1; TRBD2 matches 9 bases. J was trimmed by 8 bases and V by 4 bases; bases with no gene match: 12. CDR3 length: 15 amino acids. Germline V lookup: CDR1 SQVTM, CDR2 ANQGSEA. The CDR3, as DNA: TGCAGCGTTGGGAGGGCGCGGGGGGGCACCGATGAGCAGTTCTTC. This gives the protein CSVGRARGGTDEQFF.